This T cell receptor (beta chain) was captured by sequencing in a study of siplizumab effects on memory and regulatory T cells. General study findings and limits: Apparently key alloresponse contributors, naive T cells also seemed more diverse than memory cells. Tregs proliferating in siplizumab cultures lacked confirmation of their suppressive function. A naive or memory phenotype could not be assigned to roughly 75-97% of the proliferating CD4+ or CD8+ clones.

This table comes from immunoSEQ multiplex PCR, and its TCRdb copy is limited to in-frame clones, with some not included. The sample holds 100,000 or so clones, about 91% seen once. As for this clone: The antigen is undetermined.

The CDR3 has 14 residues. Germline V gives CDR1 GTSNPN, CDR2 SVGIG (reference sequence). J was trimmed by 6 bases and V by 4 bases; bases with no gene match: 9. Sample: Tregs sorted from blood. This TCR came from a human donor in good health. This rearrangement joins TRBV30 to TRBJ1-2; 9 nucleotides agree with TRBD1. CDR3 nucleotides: TGTGCCTGGACCAATGACAGGGGGAGGCATGGCTACACCTTC. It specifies CAWTNDRGRHGYTF.